Listed here is a single T cell receptor (beta chain). Study processing details: Estimated nucleated cell counts came from reference gene primer amplification. Here immunoSEQ multiplex PCR was the method, and the copy in TCRdb shows in-frame clones only, minus some. The DNA was the basis for D and trimming; V, J and clone size are from that table. The data contain around 290,000 clones, about 87% of them seen just once; the ten biggest clones take up roughly 8%. The sample is drawn from a study of blood T cell repertoires in COVID-19. On the study more broadly: In each case, the material was cDNA or gDNA derived from T cells, B-cell-depleted T cells, or PBMCs.

Material: peripheral blood. The clonotype originates from a woman between 50 and 59 years old who had recovered from COVID-19.

CDR3 DNA sequence: TGCGCCAGCAGCACGGGACAGGGATCAGGGGTTGAGCAGTTCTTC. Its translation is CASSTGQGSGVEQFF. The chain combines TRBV5-1 with TRBJ2-1; 9 nucleotides align to TRBD1. The CDR3 is 15 residues long. V lost 4 bases, J lost 9 bases, and 11 bases stayed unmatched. Germline V gene sequence: CDR1 SGHRS, CDR2 YFSETQ.